A selection of T cell receptor beta chains follows, all from one sample in a study of radiotherapy plus CTLA-4 blockade in lung cancer. The data were produced by immunoSEQ multiplex PCR, yet TCRdb's version contains in-frame clones alone and is incomplete. The table shows more than 75,000 clones, with 65% to 85% occurring only once. Sequenced here: peripheral blood, sampled from a patient treated with radiotherapy plus ipilimumab. These receptors originate from a human donor with non-small cell lung cancer who had a partial response to radiotherapy plus ipilimumab. Some clones in this sample may be carry-over from other donors' samples. Each CDR3 is given with its conserved first and last residue. A D gene is named only where the DNA matches it firmly. Part of the rows lack a size; the others show once, few, many or a class for expanded clones.

.	TRBV6-5	.	TRBJ2-3	TGTGCCAGCAGTTACTCCTTTCCCACAGATACGCAGTATTTT	CASSYSFPTDTQYF
.	TRBV18	.	TRBJ1-4	TGTGCCAGCTCAAACGATCCTCCAGGGGCAACTAATGAAAAACTGTTTTTT	CASSNDPPGATNEKLFF
once	TRBV11-2	.	TRBJ1-2	TGTGCCAGCAGCCTAACGACACATGGCTACACCTTC	CASSLTTHGYTF
.	TRBV6-1	TRBD2	TRBJ2-7	TGTGCCAGCAGCGCTCTAGCGGAACCCTCCTACGAGCAGTACTTC	CASSALAEPSYEQYF
once	TRBV7-3	TRBD2	TRBJ2-7	TGTGCCAGCAGCTCAGGGACTAGCGACCACGAGCAGTACTTC	CASSSGTSDHEQYF
.	TRBV28	.	TRBJ2-7	TGTGCCAGCAGTTTGTTCGGGGTGGGCCAGTATTACGAGCAGTACTTC	CASSLFGVGQYYEQYF
once	TRBV5-1	.	TRBJ2-3	TGCGCCAGCAGCTTGACTAGCACTCAAGATACGCAGTATTTT	CASSLTSTQDTQYF
.	TRBV6-5	.	TRBJ2-5	TGTGCCAGCAGTCGACTAGGAAAGACCCAGTACTTC	CASSRLGKTQYF
.	TRBV7-2	TRBD2	TRBJ2-1	TGTGCCAGCAGCCCAAGCGGGGGGTACAATGAGCAGTTCTTC	CASSPSGGYNEQFF
.	TRBV27	TRBD2	TRBJ2-1	TGTGCCAGCAGTAGCGGGGGGGCCTACAATGAGCAGTTCTTC	CASSSGGAYNEQFF
.	TRBV2	TRBD2	TRBJ2-5	TGTGCCAGCAGTACTCTAGCGGCGCAAGGGACCCAGTACTTC	CASSTLAAQGTQYF
.	TRBV28	.	TRBJ2-6	TGTGCCAGCAGTTTAAAGAGGTCCTCCGGGGCCAACGTCCTGACTTTC	CASSLKRSSGANVLTF
once	TRBV29-1	.	TRBJ2-4	TGCAGCGCCCGGGGAGCTGCGCTAGCCAAAAACATTCAGTACTTC	CSARGAALAKNIQYF
.	TRBV7-9	.	TRBJ2-1	TGTGCCAGCAGCTTATTCTCGGCGGGGAGCTCCTACAATGAGCAGTTCTTC	CASSLFSAGSSYNEQFF
.	TRBV7-7	TRBD1	TRBJ2-2	TGTGCCAGCAGCCGGGGACAGGGCACCGGGGAGCTGTTTTTT	CASSRGQGTGELFF
.	TRBV27	TRBD1	TRBJ2-5	TGTGCCAGCAGCCCCACCCCCGGGACAGCTGAGACCCAGTACTTC	CASSPTPGTAETQYF
few	TRBV19	.	TRBJ2-5	TGTGCCAGTAGTATAGGGAGGGAAGAGACCCAGTACTTC	CASSIGREETQYF